A single sample is the source of the 7 T cell receptor beta chains below, sequenced in a study of regulatory T cells in long-lasting Graves disease. Specified time point: newly diagnosed GD, antithyroid drugs for less than 3 months. The TCR library was made from RNA that had been extracted from PBMCs in TRIzol. CDR3 regions were amplified by Arm-PCR using iRepertoire HTBI primers to build TCR beta libraries. Each CDR3 protein gets one entry after TCRdb re-called the multiplex PCR reads with MiXCR. Of approximately 400,000 distinct CDR3 sequences listed, about 10% are singletons. The same specimen was also included in a second study, on T cells in Graves' hyperthyroidism and ophthalmopathy.

The sequences come from peripheral blood mononuclear cells (PBMCs), collected at new diagnosis, from a patient treated with antithyroid drugs. These TCRs come from a woman under 30 with Graves disease.

This clonotype was detected many times. The rearrangement uses TRBV19 and TRBJ2-5; TRBD2 agrees at 8 bases. Germline CDR1 is LNHDA and CDR2 is SQIVND (reference sequence). V was clipped by 9 bases and J by 3 bases; unmatched bases: 6. This CDR3 is 13 amino acids long. Here the CDR3 reads CASSYGGEETQYF. CDR3 DNA: TGTGCCAGCAGTTACGGGGGGGAAGAGACCCAGTACTTC.

The chain is built from TRBV5-4 and TRBJ2-3; D call uncertain. Trimming took 4 bases from V and 2 from J, leaving 14 bases between them. Looked up from germline, CDR1 is SGHNT and CDR2 is YYREEE (reference sequence). There are 15 residues in the CDR3. The CDR3: CASSPTPDHTDTQYF. CDR3 DNA sequence: TGTGCCAGCAGCCCGACCCCGGACCACACAGATACGCAGTATTTT. Supplemented by reference TRBV5-4 and TRBJ2-3, the full variable domain reads ETGVTQSPTHLIKTRGQQVTLRCSSQSGHNTVSWYQQALGQGPQFIFQYYREEENGRGNFPPRFSGLQFPNYSSELNVNALELDDSALYLCASSPTPDHTDTQYFGPGTRLTVL.

This chain joins TRBV6-2 or TRBV6-3 and TRBJ2-1; D gene ambiguous. CDR3 length equals 14 residues. Trimming left V 6 bases short and J 6 bases short, with 15 bases between. CDR1 and CDR2 from the germline V gene are MNHEY and SVGEGT. For the CDR3, the DNA is TGTGCCAGCAGCCTGGACCTACCTAGCAATGAGCAGTTCTTC. The encoded protein is CASSLDLPSNEQFF.

This CDR3 is CASSFFNRDRRGSYEQYF. The CDR3 DNA follows: TGTGCCAGCAGCTTTTTCAACCGGGACCGGAGGGGGTCCTACGAGCAGTACTTC. This chain connects TRBV13 to TRBJ2-7; perhaps D is TRBD1 or TRBD2 (6 bases each). The germline V and J ends were trimmed by 3 bases and 1 base, with 22 bases remaining between them. CDR3 length equals 18 residues. Germline CDR1 is PRHDT and CDR2 is FYEKMQ (reference sequence).

In this sample, this clonotype turned up many times. The rearrangement links TRBV28 to TRBJ2-5; no clear D gene. Germline V gives CDR1 MDHEN, CDR2 SYDVKM. The V end lost 8 bases, the J end lost 0 bases, and 13 bases lay between the germline ends. The CDR3 loop spans 14 amino acids. The CDR3 sequence is CASARQRHQETQYF. The CDR3 coding sequence is TGTGCCAGCGCGAGGCAGCGCCACCAAGAGACCCAGTACTTC.

As for this clonotype: A single base separates this from a much larger clone, so it may be a read error. The chain uses TRBV28 and TRBJ2-5, with D unresolved. The CDR3 has 15 residues. V shed 0 bases and J shed 5 bases, with 13 bases lying between them. Germline assignment: CDR1 MDHEN and CDR2 SYDVKM. DNA for the CDR3: TGTGCCAGCAGTTTATGGACAACCCTGGGGGAGACCCAGTACTTC. This sequence encodes CASSLWTTLGETQYF.

With regard to this clonotype: A much larger clone differs by one base, so this may be a read error. The rearrangement links TRBV3-1 to TRBJ1-2; D ambiguous. The CDR3 totals 17 residues. Deletions cut 6 bases from V and 1 base from J, with 21 bases between. CDR1 and CDR2 (germline): LGHDT, YNNKEL (reference sequence). CDR3 loop: CASRQQKRQEFNYGYTF. Here the CDR3 DNA reads TGTGCCAGCAGACAACAGAAGCGGCAGGAGTTTAACTATGGCTACACCTTC. The full variable domain, with the rest looked up from reference TRBV3-1 and TRBJ1-2, is DTAVSQTPKYLVTQMGNDKSIKCEQNLGHDTMYWYKQDSKKFLKIMFSYNNKELIINETVPNRFSPKSPDKAHLNLHINSLELGDSAVYFCASRQQKRQEFNYGYTFGSGTRLTVV.